These 9 T cell receptor beta chains originate from one sample sequenced in a study of blood T cell repertoires in COVID-19. The assay was immunoSEQ multiplex PCR, and TCRdb's table has in-frame clones only and misses some. The sample consists of a few hundred thousand clones, about 88% of them appearing once. The sample was peripheral blood. The source of these receptors is a man between 18 and 29 years old with active or convalescent COVID-19.

J is TRBJ2-7 and V is TRBV27, with 7 positions matching TRBD2. Germline-derived CDR1 and CDR2 are MNHEY and SMNVEV (reference sequence). This CDR3 has 14 amino acids. Unmatched junction bases numbered 10, after V lost 6 bases and J lost 5 bases. The CDR3 nucleotides read TGTGCCAGCAGCCCCGGGACTATTTCCCACGAGCAGTACTTC. It yields the protein CASSPGTISHEQYF.

This clone was detected a few times. The chain has TRBV5-5 and TRBJ2-1; possible D gene TRBD1, 5 bases. The CDR3 runs to 20 residues. The germline CDR1 and CDR2 sequences are SGHKS and YYEKEE (reference sequence). V shed 0 bases and J shed 4 bases, with 26 bases lying between them. The CDR3 loop is CASSLDGFWGQGRLYNEQFF. In DNA, the CDR3 is TGTGCCAGCAGCTTGGACGGCTTCTGGGGCCAAGGACGCCTTTACAATGAGCAGTTCTTC.

This clone has just one count. The V gene is TRBV3-1 (or the pseudogene TRBV3-2), the J gene TRBJ1-4; possible D gene TRBD1, 6 bases. V lost 4 bases and J lost 10, with 19 bases in between. The CDR3 spans 15 residues. From germline, CDR1 is LGHDT and CDR2 YNNKEL (reference sequence). As DNA, the CDR3 is TGTGCCAGCAGCCCGGGCAGTCTACTAGGGGGAAAACTGTTTTTT. Translating gives CASSPGSLLGGKLFF.

In the case of this clone: One end of the junction does not line up with germline, which may come from a read error. The V call is TRBV14, the J call TRBJ1-1; D remains ambiguous. This CDR3 is built from 13 residues. The germline CDR1 and CDR2 sequences are SGHDN and FVKESK. The CDR3 is CASSQDQNTEAFF. The CDR3 bases are TGTGCCAGCAGCCAAGATCAGAACACAGAAGCTTTCTTT.

The chain couples TRBV11-2 to TRBJ1-2, with 8 bases lining up with TRBD1. CDR3 length equals 14 residues. V gave up 5 bases and J gave up 6 bases; unmatched junction bases: 8. Germline assignment: CDR1 SGHAT and CDR2 FQNNGV. The CDR3 DNA is TGTGCCAGCAGCCGGAGTACAGGGGGACATGGCTACACCTTC. Its translation: CASSRSTGGHGYTF.

The rearrangement joins TRBV28 to TRBJ1-5; tentative D call: TRBD1 (6 bases). Trimming removed 5 bases at V and 0 bases at J, with 11 bases between. Germline loops: CDR1 MDHEN, CDR2 SYDVKM. The CDR3 totals 15 residues. CDR3 amino acids: CASSGTSYSNQPQHF. In DNA, the CDR3 is TGTGCCAGCAGTGGGACAAGCTATAGCAATCAGCCCCAGCATTTT. Drawing the rest from reference TRBV28 and TRBJ1-5, the complete variable domain is DVKVTQSSRYLVKRTGEKVFLECVQDMDHENMFWYRQDPGLGLRLIYFSYDVKMKEKGDIPEGYSVSREKKERFSLILESASTNQTSMYLCASSGTSYSNQPQHFGDGTRLSIL.

The chain couples TRBV5-4 to TRBJ1-1, with TRBD1 matching over 9 bases. J lost 0 bases, V lost 2 bases, and 11 bases had no gene match. Per the germline V gene, CDR1 is SGHNT and CDR2 is YYREEE (reference sequence). There are 18 residues in the CDR3. CDR3 coding DNA: TGTGCCAGCAGCTTATACCGGACAGGGGTCCTGATGAACACTGAAGCTTTCTTT. As protein: CASSLYRTGVLMNTEAFF.

This clone was found once. The chain recombines TRBV5-1 with TRBJ2-7; D unresolved. Germline V gives CDR1 SGHRS, CDR2 YFSETQ. V was shortened by 0 bases and J by 0 bases, with 10 bases between the two germline ends. This CDR3 is built from 15 residues. The DNA for the CDR3 is TGCGCCAGCAGCTTGGGGGCCGAAAGCTCCTACGAGCAGTACTTC. Residues: CASSLGAESSYEQYF. The whole variable domain, remainder taken from reference TRBV5-1 and TRBJ2-7, is KAGVTQTPRYLIKTRGQQVTLSCSPISGHRSVSWYQQTPGQGLQFLFEYFSETQRNKGNFPGRFSGRQFSNSRSEMNVSTLELGDSALYLCASSLGAESSYEQYFGPGTRLTVT.

The chain uses TRBV6-5 and TRBJ2-7; 7 bases line up with TRBD1. Trimming took 2 bases from V and 5 from J; bases not matched to a gene: 3. Germline V gene lookup returns CDR1 MNHEY and CDR2 SVGAGI. The CDR3 loop spans 13 amino acids. CDR3 residues: CASSYRQGDEQYF. CDR3 nucleotide sequence: TGTGCCAGCAGTTACAGACAGGGCGACGAGCAGTACTTC.